One sample yielded the 10 T cell receptor beta chains listed below, sequenced in a study of CD4 T cells in relation to SARS-CoV-2 and coronaviruses. CD4+ T cells from unexposed donors were obtained before the COVID-19 pandemic (2011-2018). CD4+ T cells were isolated from the cells after around 10 days of culture. TCRdb's copy holds only in-frame clones and misses some; the assay was immunoSEQ multiplex PCR. The sample includes tens of thousands of clones, 75% to 85% of them seen just once. These TCRs' antigens remain unknown. Sequenced sample: CD4+ T cells from PBMCs, cultured in vitro. Source of these receptors: a human donor in good health.

V usage is TRBV6-5 and J usage is TRBJ2-4; D remains unclear. Trimming removed 7 bases at V and 6 bases at J, with 16 bases between. This CDR3 comprises 14 residues. Germline-derived CDR1 and CDR2 are MNHEY and SVGAGI. The CDR3 here is CASTPMSYPNIQYF. DNA for the CDR3: TGTGCCAGCACCCCAATGAGTTACCCAAACATTCAGTACTTC.

This clone was recorded once. The chain carries TRBV27 and TRBJ2-5, with D possibly being TRBD2 (6 bases). This CDR3 contains 15 residues. Germline V gives CDR1 MNHEY, CDR2 SMNVEV (reference sequence). The V gene lost 5 bases and the J gene lost 5 bases, with 18 bases spanning the gap. Here the CDR3 DNA reads TGTGCCAGCAGTCCAAGGGGCGGGAATCGGGAGACCCAGTACTTC. This gives the protein CASSPRGGNRETQYF.

The gene calls are TRBV15 and TRBJ1-2; D unresolved. Germline assignment: CDR1 LNHNV and CDR2 YYDKDF (reference sequence). The V and J ends lost 1 base and 2 bases respectively, with 11 bases between them. The CDR3 spans 15 residues. In DNA form, the CDR3 reads TGTGCCACCAGCAGAGGTTGGCAGACGAACTATGGCTACACCTTC. Its translation is CATSRGWQTNYGYTF.

The V call is TRBV7-8, the J call TRBJ1-5; D ambiguous. V lost 3 bases and J lost 4, with 7 bases in between. Per germline, CDR1 SGHVS and CDR2 FQNEAQ. The CDR3 is 13 amino acids. CDR3 protein: CASSFDVNQPQHF. DNA for the CDR3: TGTGCCAGCAGCTTCGACGTGAATCAGCCCCAGCATTTT.

V usage is TRBV7-8 and J usage is TRBJ2-2, with 13 positions matching TRBD2. Germline-derived CDR1 and CDR2 are SGHVS and FQNEAQ. With 4 bases clipped from V and 3 bases from J, the junction kept 8 bases outside the gene matches. The CDR3 is 18 amino acids. CDR3 loop: CASSYGLAGAYDTGELFF. In nucleotides, the CDR3 is TGTGCCAGCAGCTATGGACTAGCGGGAGCATACGACACCGGGGAGCTGTTTTTT.

V gene TRBV30 combines with J gene TRBJ2-2; the D is unclear. The CDR3 extends over 13 amino acids. From germline, CDR1 is GTSNPN and CDR2 SVGIG (reference sequence). V was cut by 5 bases and J by 5 bases, with 12 bases left in between. The CDR3 DNA reads TGTGCCTGGGACCCTTCCCATACCGGGGAGCTGTTTTTT. This gives the protein CAWDPSHTGELFF.

This clone was recorded only once. This rearrangement joins TRBV11-3 to TRBJ2-1; 7 bases are a match to TRBD2. Germline lookup yields CDR1 SGHNT and CDR2 YENEEA. The CDR3 loop spans 15 amino acids. V trimming: 1 base; J trimming: 6 bases; junction bases outside the gene matches: 6. This chain's CDR3 is CASSLGATSSNEQFF. CDR3 nucleotides: TGTGCCAGCAGCTTAGGAGCGACTAGCAGCAATGAGCAGTTCTTC.

This clone was counted once. The rearrangement uses TRBV2 and TRBJ1-2; D is ambiguous. The V end was cut by 2 bases, the J end by 0 bases, with 13 bases between. Germline V CDR1 and CDR2: SNHLY, FYNNEI. The CDR3 runs to 16 residues. CDR3 protein: CASSEPPPQANYGYTF. In nucleotides, the CDR3 is TGTGCCAGCAGTGAACCCCCCCCGCAAGCTAACTATGGCTACACCTTC.

CDR3 region: CASSLDVTGELFF. DNA for the CDR3: TGTGCCAGCAGCTTAGACGTCACCGGGGAGCTGTTTTTT. The V call is TRBV7-2, the J call TRBJ2-2; D is ambiguous. The CDR3 has 13 amino acids. V dropped 1 base and J dropped 4 bases, with 4 bases sitting between them. Germline-derived CDR1 and CDR2 are SGHTA and FQGNSA.

The rearrangement joins TRBV19 to TRBJ2-7; D gene uncertain. Germline assignment: CDR1 LNHDA and CDR2 SQIVND (reference sequence). The CDR3 is made up of 13 amino acids. Trimming left V 11 bases short and J 3 bases short, with 17 bases between. The chain's CDR3 is CAVARNSGYEQYF. CDR3 in DNA: TGTGCCGTAGCCCGAAATTCGGGCTACGAGCAGTACTTC.